These 5 T cell receptor beta chains came from one sample sequenced in a study of cytomegalovirus exposure and HLA in healthy donors. Assay used: immunoSEQ multiplex PCR; TCRdb lists only in-frame clones, some missing. Among 150,000 to 180,000 clones listed, about 86% were seen once. What was sequenced was PBMCs. The receptors come from a human donor in good health.

The gene calls are TRBV7-2 and TRBJ1-2, with 8 bases that match TRBD1. With 1 base clipped from V and 1 base from J, the junction kept 8 bases outside the gene matches. Germline CDR1 is SGHTA and CDR2 is FQGNSA. The CDR3 is 17 residues long. The CDR3: CASSLDGTGPFNYGYTF. The CDR3 region has the DNA TGTGCCAGCAGCTTAGACGGGACAGGCCCCTTTAACTATGGCTACACCTTC.

The rearrangement links TRBV6-6 to TRBJ1-2, with unresolved D. The CDR3 sequence is 14 residues long. Looked up from germline, CDR1 is MNHNY and CDR2 is SVGAGI (reference sequence). With 6 bases removed from V and 7 bases from J, the gap between germline ends came to 18 bases. The CDR3 protein is CASSLTGEQAGYTF. The CDR3 DNA sequence: TGTGCCAGCAGCCTAACCGGGGAACAAGCTGGCTACACCTTC.

The genes are TRBV2 and TRBJ1-5, with 8 bases fitting TRBD1. The germline V gene has CDR1 SNHLY and CDR2 FYNNEI. V shed 8 bases, J shed 2 bases, and the junction held 2 bases outside the gene matches. CDR3 length: 13 residues. CDR3 sequence: CASAGGGNQPQHF. DNA for the CDR3: TGTGCCAGCGCAGGGGGCGGCAATCAGCCCCAGCATTTT.

The chain uses TRBV27 and TRBJ2-2; 7 bases match TRBD1. V was clipped by 6 bases and J by 2 bases; unmatched bases: 12. Germline V gene data show CDR1 as MNHEY and CDR2 as SMNVEV (reference sequence). CDR3 length: 17 residues. CDR3 DNA sequence: TGTGCCAGCAGCTCCAATCCAAGGGACAGTAACACCGGGGAGCTGTTTTTT. Protein product: CASSSNPRDSNTGELFF.

The chain links TRBV14 to TRBJ1-3; D gene unclear. Germline-derived CDR1 and CDR2 are SGHDN and FVKESK. Deletions cut 0 bases from V and 9 bases from J, with 9 bases between. This CDR3 has 13 residues. The CDR3 loop reads CASSQDQRGTIYF. The DNA of the CDR3 is TGTGCCAGCAGCCAAGATCAACGCGGCACCATATATTTT.